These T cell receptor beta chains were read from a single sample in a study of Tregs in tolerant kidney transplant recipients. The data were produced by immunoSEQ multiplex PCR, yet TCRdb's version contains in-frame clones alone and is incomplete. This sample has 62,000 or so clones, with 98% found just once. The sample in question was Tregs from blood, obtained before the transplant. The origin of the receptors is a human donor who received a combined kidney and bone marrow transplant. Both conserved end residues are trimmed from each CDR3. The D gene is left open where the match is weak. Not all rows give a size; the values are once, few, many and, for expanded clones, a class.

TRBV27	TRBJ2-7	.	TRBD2	ASSLYLAGGLHYEQY
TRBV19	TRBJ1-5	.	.	ASSMMGGQPQH
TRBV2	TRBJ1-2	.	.	ASGGSNYGYT
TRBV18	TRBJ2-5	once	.	ASSPLEGPETQY
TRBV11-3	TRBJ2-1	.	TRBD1	ASSSPGQGANEQF
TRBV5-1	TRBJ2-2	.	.	ASSLGHPTGELF
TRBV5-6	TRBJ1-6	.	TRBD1	ASSVPGQNSPLH
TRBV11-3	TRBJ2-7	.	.	ASSLVTGSYEQY
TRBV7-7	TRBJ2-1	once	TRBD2	ASSWGLAGTNEQF
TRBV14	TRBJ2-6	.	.	ASRKGTGYSGANVLT
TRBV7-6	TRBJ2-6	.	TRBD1	ASSIRSGTGLRGANVLT
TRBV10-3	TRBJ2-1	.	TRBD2	AIRGISGGRDEQF
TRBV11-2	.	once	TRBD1	ASSSDRGTEQY
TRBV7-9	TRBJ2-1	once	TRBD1	ASSLAGGRGLNEQF
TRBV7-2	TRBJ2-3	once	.	ASSFRSGGTDTQY
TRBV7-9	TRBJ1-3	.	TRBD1	ASSRDSLSWSTIY
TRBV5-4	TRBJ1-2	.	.	ASSLYLGANYGYT
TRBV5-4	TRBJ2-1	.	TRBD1	ASSLVLGTGNNEQF
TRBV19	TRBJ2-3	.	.	ASSMFTSTDTQY
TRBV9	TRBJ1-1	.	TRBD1	ASSPRGQTEAF
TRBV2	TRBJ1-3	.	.	ASSATGLYSGNTIY
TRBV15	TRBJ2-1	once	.	ATSRALGRSYPNEQF
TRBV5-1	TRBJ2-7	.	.	ASSLDGRNYEQY
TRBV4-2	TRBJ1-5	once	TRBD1	ASSLGQGINQPQH
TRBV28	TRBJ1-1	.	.	ASMVTIAITEAF
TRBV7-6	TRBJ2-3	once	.	ASSLNSDTQY
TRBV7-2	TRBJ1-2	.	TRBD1	ASSLPGQWSRYGYT
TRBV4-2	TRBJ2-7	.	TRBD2	ASASGRAHEQY
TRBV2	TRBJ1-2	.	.	ASTVWREGYGYT
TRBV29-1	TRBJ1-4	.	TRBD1	SVPEQGNEKLF
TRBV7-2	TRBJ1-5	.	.	ASSTSSSAGVRNQPQH
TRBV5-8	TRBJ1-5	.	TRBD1	ASSVRTGRGRNQPQH
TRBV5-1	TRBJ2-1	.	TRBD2	ASSLGGGAHNEQF
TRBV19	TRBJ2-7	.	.	ASTPHRASTYEQY
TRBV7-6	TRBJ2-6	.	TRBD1	ASSKRGQGKSGANVLT
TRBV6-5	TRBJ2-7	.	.	ASRVFGEQY
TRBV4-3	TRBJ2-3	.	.	ASSQGTGYGTDTQY
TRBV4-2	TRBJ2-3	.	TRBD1	ASSRDRGATSTDTQY
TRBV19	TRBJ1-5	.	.	ASSTRTDFSNQPQH
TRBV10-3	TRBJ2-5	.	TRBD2	AISESGGETQY